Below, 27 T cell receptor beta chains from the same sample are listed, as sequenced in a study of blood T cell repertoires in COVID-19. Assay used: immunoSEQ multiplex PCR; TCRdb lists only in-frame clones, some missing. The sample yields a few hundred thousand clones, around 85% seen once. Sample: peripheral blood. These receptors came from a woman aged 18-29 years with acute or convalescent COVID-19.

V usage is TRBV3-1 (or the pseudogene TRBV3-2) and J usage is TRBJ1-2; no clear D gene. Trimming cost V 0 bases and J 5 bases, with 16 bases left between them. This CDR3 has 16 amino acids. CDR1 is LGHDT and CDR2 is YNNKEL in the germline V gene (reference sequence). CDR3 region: CASSQDIGVRVYGYTF. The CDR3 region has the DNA TGTGCCAGCAGCCAAGATATCGGGGTAAGGGTTTATGGCTACACCTTC.

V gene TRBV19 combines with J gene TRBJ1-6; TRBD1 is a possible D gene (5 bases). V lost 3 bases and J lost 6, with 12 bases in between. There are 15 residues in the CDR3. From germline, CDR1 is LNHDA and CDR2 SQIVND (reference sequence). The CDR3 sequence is CASSMSDSSNSPLHF. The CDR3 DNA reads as TGTGCCAGTAGTATGTCCGACAGCAGTAATTCACCCCTCCACTTT.

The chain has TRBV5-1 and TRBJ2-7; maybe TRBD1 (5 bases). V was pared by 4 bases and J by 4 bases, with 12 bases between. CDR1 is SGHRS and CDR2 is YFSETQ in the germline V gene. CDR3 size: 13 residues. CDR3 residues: CASSPLQGYEQYF. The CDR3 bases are TGCGCCAGCAGCCCACTCCAGGGATACGAGCAGTACTTC.

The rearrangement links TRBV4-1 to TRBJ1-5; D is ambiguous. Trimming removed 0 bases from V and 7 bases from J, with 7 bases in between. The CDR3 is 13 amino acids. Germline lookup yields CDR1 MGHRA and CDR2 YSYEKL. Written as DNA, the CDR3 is TGCGCCAGCAGCCAAGATGAGTGGCAGCCCCAGCATTTT. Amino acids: CASSQDEWQPQHF.

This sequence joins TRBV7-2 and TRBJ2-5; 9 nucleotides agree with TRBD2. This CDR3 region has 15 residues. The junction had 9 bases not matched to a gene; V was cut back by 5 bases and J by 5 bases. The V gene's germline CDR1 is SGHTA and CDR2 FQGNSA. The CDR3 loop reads CASSPNGAGGETQYF. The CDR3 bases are TGTGCCAGCAGCCCCAACGGGGCGGGAGGGGAGACCCAGTACTTC. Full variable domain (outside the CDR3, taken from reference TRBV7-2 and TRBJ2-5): GAGVSQSPSNKVTEKGKDVELRCDPISGHTALYWYRQSLGQGLEFLIYFQGNSAPDKSGLPSDRFSAERTGGSVSTLTIQRTQQEDSAVYLCASSPNGAGGETQYFGPGTRLLVL.

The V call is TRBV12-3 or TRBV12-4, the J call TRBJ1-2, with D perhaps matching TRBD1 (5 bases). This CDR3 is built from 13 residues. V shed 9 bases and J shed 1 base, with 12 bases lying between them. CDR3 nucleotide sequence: TGTGCCAGGGGGCCCGACAGTAACTATGGCTACACCTTC. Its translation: CARGPDSNYGYTF.

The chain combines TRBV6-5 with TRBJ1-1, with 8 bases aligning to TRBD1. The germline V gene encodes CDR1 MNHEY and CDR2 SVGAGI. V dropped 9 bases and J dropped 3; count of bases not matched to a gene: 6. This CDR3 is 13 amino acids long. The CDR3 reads CASTGTGYTEAFF. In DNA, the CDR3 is TGTGCCAGTACCGGGACAGGCTACACTGAAGCTTTCTTT.

This CDR3 is CASSFDTGTNYGYTF. As DNA, the CDR3 is TGTGCCAGCAGTTTCGATACAGGGACTAACTATGGCTACACCTTC. The rearrangement uses TRBV28 and TRBJ1-2, with TRBD1 as a possible D gene (6 bases). The germline V and J ends were trimmed by 3 bases and 0 bases, with 11 bases remaining between them. Germline V gene data show CDR1 as MDHEN and CDR2 as SYDVKM. This CDR3 is built from 15 residues.

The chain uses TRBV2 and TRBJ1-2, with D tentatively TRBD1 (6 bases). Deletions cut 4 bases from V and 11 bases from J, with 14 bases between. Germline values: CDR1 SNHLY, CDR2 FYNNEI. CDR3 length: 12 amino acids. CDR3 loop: CASSARGRGYTF. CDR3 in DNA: TGTGCCAGCAGTGCCCGGGGGAGGGGGTACACCTTC.

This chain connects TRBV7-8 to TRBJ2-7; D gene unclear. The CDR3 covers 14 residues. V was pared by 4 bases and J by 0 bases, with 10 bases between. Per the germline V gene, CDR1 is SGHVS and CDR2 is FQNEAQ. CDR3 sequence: CASSSSPVSYEQYF. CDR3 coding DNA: TGTGCCAGCAGCTCTTCGCCGGTCTCCTACGAGCAGTACTTC.

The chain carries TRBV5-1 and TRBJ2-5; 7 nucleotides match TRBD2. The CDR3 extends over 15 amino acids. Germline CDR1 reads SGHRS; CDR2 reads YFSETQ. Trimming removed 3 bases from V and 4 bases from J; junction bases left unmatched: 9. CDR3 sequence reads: CASSSSGEGPETQYF. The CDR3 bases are TGCGCCAGCAGCTCTAGCGGAGAGGGCCCAGAGACCCAGTACTTC.

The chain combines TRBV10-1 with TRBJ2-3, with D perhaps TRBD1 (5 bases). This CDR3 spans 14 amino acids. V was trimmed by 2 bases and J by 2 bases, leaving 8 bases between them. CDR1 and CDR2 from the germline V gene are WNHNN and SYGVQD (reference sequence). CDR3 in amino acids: CASSEKGYTDTQYF. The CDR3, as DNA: TGCGCCAGCAGTGAGAAGGGGTACACAGATACGCAGTATTTT.

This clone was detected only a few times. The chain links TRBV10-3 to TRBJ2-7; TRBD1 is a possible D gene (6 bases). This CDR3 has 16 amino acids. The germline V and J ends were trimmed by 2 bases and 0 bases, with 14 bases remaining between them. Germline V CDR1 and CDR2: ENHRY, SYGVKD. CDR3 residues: CAISEPGQLSSYEQYF. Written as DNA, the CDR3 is TGTGCCATCAGTGAGCCTGGACAGCTAAGCTCCTACGAGCAGTACTTC.

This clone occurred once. The DNA for the CDR3 is TGTGCCAGCAGTTTTGAGCTTTATCAGCCCCAGCATTTT. Encoded protein: CASSFELYQPQHF. V gene TRBV6-2 or TRBV6-3 combines with J gene TRBJ1-5, with D uncertain. The CDR3 loop spans 13 amino acids. V lost 4 bases to trimming and J lost 5 bases, with 9 bases between them. CDR1 and CDR2 from the germline V gene are MNHEY and SVGEGT.

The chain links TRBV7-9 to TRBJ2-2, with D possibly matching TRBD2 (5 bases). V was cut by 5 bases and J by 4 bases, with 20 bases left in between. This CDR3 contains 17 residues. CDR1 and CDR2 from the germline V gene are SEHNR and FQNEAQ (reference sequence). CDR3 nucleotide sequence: TGTGCCAGCAGCCCGCGGACTCAAACCTATCTCACCGGGGAGCTGTTTTTT. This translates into CASSPRTQTYLTGELFF.

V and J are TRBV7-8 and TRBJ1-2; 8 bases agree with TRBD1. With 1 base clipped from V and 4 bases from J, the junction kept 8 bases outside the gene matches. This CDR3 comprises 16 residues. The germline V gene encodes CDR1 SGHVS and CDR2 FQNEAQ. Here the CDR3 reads CASSLGQGATGYGYTF. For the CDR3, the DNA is TGTGCCAGCAGCTTAGGCCAGGGGGCTACTGGCTATGGCTACACCTTC.

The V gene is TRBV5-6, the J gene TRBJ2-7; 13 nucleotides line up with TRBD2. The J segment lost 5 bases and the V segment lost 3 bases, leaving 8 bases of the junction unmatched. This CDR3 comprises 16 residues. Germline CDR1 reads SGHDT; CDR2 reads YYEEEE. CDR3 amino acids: CASSWGGLAGHHEQYF. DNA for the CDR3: TGTGCCAGCAGCTGGGGGGGACTAGCGGGACACCACGAGCAGTACTTC. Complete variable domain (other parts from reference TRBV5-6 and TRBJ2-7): DAGVTQSPTHLIKTRGQQVTLRCSPKSGHDTVSWYQQALGQGPQFIFQYYEEEERQRGNFPDRFSGHQFPNYSSELNVNALLLGDSALYLCASSWGGLAGHHEQYFGPGTRLTVT.

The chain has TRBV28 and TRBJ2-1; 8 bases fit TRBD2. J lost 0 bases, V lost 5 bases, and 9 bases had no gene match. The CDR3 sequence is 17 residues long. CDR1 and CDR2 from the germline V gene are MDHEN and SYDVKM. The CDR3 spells CASSPALSGDSYNEQFF. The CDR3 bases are TGTGCCAGCAGTCCTGCCCTTAGCGGGGACTCCTACAATGAGCAGTTCTTC.

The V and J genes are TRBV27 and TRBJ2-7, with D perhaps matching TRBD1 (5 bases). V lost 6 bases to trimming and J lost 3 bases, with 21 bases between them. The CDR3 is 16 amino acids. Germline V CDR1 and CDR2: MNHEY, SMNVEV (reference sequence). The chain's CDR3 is CASSQGLKYSNYEQYF. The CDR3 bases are TGTGCCAGCAGCCAGGGTTTGAAGTACTCTAACTACGAGCAGTACTTC.

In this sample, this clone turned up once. CDR3 in amino acids: CAWRPAINSPLHF. The CDR3 DNA is TGTGCCTGGAGGCCTGCGATCAATTCACCCCTCCACTTT. J is TRBJ1-6 and V is TRBV30, with D uncertain. Deletions cut 3 bases from V and 7 bases from J, with 10 bases between. Germline CDR1 reads GTSNPN; CDR2 reads SVGIG (reference sequence). CDR3 size: 13 residues.

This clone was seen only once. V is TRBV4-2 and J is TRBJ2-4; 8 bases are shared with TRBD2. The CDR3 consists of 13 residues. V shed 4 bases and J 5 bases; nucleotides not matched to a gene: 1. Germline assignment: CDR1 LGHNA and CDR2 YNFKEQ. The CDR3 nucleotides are TGTGCCAGCAGCCGAGCGGGGGAAAACATTCAGTACTTC. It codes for CASSRAGENIQYF.

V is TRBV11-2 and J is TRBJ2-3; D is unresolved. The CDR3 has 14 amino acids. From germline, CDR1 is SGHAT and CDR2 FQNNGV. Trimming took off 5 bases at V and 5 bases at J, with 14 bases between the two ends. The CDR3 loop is CASSALSKRDTQYF. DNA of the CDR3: TGTGCCAGCAGCGCCCTTTCCAAGAGAGATACGCAGTATTTT.

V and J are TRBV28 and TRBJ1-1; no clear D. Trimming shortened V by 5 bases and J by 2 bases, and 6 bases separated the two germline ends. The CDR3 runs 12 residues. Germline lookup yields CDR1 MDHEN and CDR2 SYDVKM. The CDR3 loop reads CASSQVNTEAFF. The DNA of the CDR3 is TGTGCCAGCAGTCAGGTTAACACTGAAGCTTTCTTT.

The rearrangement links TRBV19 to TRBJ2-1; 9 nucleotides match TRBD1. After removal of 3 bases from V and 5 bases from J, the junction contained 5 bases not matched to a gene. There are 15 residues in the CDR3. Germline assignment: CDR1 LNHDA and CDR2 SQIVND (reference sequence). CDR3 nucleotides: TGTGCCAGTAGTATGGGACAGGGCTATGACAATGAGCAGTTCTTC. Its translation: CASSMGQGYDNEQFF. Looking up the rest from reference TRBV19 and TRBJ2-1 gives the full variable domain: DGGITQSPKYLFRKEGQNVTLSCEQNLNHDAMYWYRQDPGQGLRLIYYSQIVNDFQKGDIAEGYSVSREKKESFPLTVTSAQKNPTAFYLCASSMGQGYDNEQFFGPGTRLTVL.

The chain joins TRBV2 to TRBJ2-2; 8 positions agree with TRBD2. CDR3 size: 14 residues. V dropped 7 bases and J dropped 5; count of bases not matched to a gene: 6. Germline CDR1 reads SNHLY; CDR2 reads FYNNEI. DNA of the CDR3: TGTGCCAGCACCTTAGCGGGGAGGACCGGGGAGCTGTTTTTT. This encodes CASTLAGRTGELFF.

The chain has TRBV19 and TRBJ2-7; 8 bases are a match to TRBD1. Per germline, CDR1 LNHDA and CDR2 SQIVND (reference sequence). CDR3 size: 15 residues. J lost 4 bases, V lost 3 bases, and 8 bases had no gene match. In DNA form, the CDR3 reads TGTGCCAGTAGTATCTTCCAGGGGGCAAAGTACGAGCAGTACTTC. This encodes CASSIFQGAKYEQYF.

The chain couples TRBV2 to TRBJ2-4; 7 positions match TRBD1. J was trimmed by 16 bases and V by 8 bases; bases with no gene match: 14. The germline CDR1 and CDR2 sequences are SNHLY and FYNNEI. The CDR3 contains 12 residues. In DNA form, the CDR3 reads TGTGCCAGCCGACTACCGCAGGGGGTAGAATACTTC. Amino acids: CASRLPQGVEYF.